Listed below are T cell receptor beta chains from one sample, sequenced in a study of a mutant IDH1 vaccine in newly diagnosed glioma. Which antigens these TCRs recognize remains unknown. Sequenced by immunoSEQ multiplex PCR; TCRdb stores in-frame clones only, minus some. The data show 40,000 or so clones, 75% to 90% seen once. The sample in question was PBMCs, obtained from a glioma patient whose treatment included an IDH1 peptide vaccine. The receptors come from a man aged 35-49 years with glioma. Both conserved end residues are part of each CDR3. A D gene is named only where the DNA matches it firmly. Not all rows give a size; the values are once, few, many and, for expanded clones, a class.

CDR3nt: TGTGCCAGCTCCACCACCCGGGGACTAGCCAAAAACATTCAGTACTTC
CDR3aa: CASSTTRGLAKNIQYF
abundance: -
d_gene: -
j_gene: TRBJ2-4
v_gene: TRBV18

CDR3nt: TGTGCCAGCAGTCAATGGGGGTCTGGGGCCAACGTCCTGACTTTC
CDR3aa: CASSQWGSGANVLTF
abundance: -
d_gene: -
j_gene: TRBJ2-6
v_gene: TRBV7-9

CDR3nt: TGTGCCAGTAGTAATACAGGTATACCGAACACTGAAGCTTTCTTT
CDR3aa: CASSNTGIPNTEAFF
abundance: -
d_gene: -
j_gene: TRBJ1-1
v_gene: TRBV19

CDR3nt: TGTGCCAGCAGTCTTGGGTGGATGAACACTGAAGCTTTCTTT
CDR3aa: CASSLGWMNTEAFF
abundance: -
d_gene: -
j_gene: TRBJ1-1
v_gene: TRBV2

CDR3nt: TGTGCCAGCAGACTAGGGCGCTCGAGCTCCTACGAGCAGTACTTC
CDR3aa: CASRLGRSSSYEQYF
abundance: few
d_gene: -
j_gene: TRBJ2-7
v_gene: TRBV6-5

CDR3nt: TGTGCCAGCCGGGATTTCAGGGGGGTATATGGCTACACCTTC
CDR3aa: CASRDFRGVYGYTF
abundance: -
d_gene: TRBD1
j_gene: TRBJ1-2
v_gene: TRBV6-6

CDR3nt: TGTGCCAGCAGTGAAAACAGGGACGGCACTGAAGCTTTCTTT
CDR3aa: CASSENRDGTEAFF
abundance: -
d_gene: -
j_gene: TRBJ1-1
v_gene: TRBV25-1

CDR3nt: TGTGCCAGCAGCGGGACGGCGGGAGGTCCGAAGGGCGGGGAGCTGTTTTTT
CDR3aa: CASSGTAGGPKGGELFF
abundance: -
d_gene: TRBD2
j_gene: TRBJ2-2
v_gene: TRBV9

CDR3nt: TGTGCCAGCAGCACGGACAGGGGAGACTATGGCTACACCTTC
CDR3aa: CASSTDRGDYGYTF
abundance: -
d_gene: TRBD1
j_gene: TRBJ1-2
v_gene: TRBV5-6

CDR3nt: TGCGCCAGCAGCCCCTATACTAGCGGGGACACCGGGGAGCTGTTTTTT
CDR3aa: CASSPYTSGDTGELFF
abundance: -
d_gene: TRBD2
j_gene: TRBJ2-2
v_gene: TRBV4-3

CDR3nt: TGTGCCAGCAGCCGCGACAGGAACACTGAAGCTTTCTTT
CDR3aa: CASSRDRNTEAFF
abundance: -
d_gene: -
j_gene: TRBJ1-1
v_gene: TRBV11-2

CDR3nt: TGTGCCAGCAGTGACGGGTACTATGGCTACACCTTC
CDR3aa: CASSDGYYGYTF
abundance: once
d_gene: -
j_gene: TRBJ1-2
v_gene: TRBV6-5

CDR3nt: TGTGCCAGTAGTATACTGGGCTCGGGTGAGCAGTTCTTC
CDR3aa: CASSILGSGEQFF
abundance: -
d_gene: -
j_gene: TRBJ2-1
v_gene: TRBV19

CDR3nt: TGTGCCATCAGCCCCCGTCCGGGACAGGGCGAGGGGCAGTACTTC
CDR3aa: CAISPRPGQGEGQYF
abundance: -
d_gene: TRBD1
j_gene: TRBJ2-7
v_gene: TRBV10-3

CDR3nt: TGTGCCAGTAGGAGGGGGGGCGCCTACAATGAGCAGTTCTTC
CDR3aa: CASRRGGAYNEQFF
abundance: -
d_gene: -
j_gene: TRBJ2-1
v_gene: TRBV19

CDR3nt: TGTGCCAGCAGTTTGGGCGGGGTGTACAATGAGCAGTTCTTC
CDR3aa: CASSLGGVYNEQFF
abundance: few
d_gene: -
j_gene: TRBJ2-1
v_gene: TRBV6-6

CDR3nt: TGCAGCGTCGACGGACTAGCGGGGGACTACAATGAGCAGTTCTTC
CDR3aa: CSVDGLAGDYNEQFF
abundance: -
d_gene: TRBD2
j_gene: TRBJ2-1
v_gene: TRBV29-1

CDR3nt: TGTGCCAGCAGTTACAGGGTTGGCACCGGGGAGCTGTTTTTT
CDR3aa: CASSYRVGTGELFF
abundance: -
d_gene: -
j_gene: TRBJ2-2
v_gene: TRBV6-5

CDR3nt: TGTGCCAGCAGCTTAGCGGGACTAGCGGGGAACACCGGGGAGCTGTTTTTT
CDR3aa: CASSLAGLAGNTGELFF
abundance: -
d_gene: TRBD2
j_gene: TRBJ2-2
v_gene: TRBV7-8

CDR3nt: TGTGCCAGCAGTGTCCGGGACAGGAACACTGAAGCTTTCTTT
CDR3aa: CASSVRDRNTEAFF
abundance: -
d_gene: TRBD1
j_gene: TRBJ1-1
v_gene: TRBV6-1

CDR3nt: TGTGCCAGTAGTATAGGAGTAAACTCCTACGAGCAGTACTTC
CDR3aa: CASSIGVNSYEQYF
abundance: -
d_gene: -
j_gene: TRBJ2-7
v_gene: TRBV19

CDR3nt: TGTGCCAGCAGCTTTACAGGGGACGCAGATACGCAGTATTTT
CDR3aa: CASSFTGDADTQYF
abundance: -
d_gene: TRBD1
j_gene: TRBJ2-3
v_gene: TRBV7-2

CDR3nt: TGCGCCAGCAGCTCCGGGACAGCCCGCACAGATACGCAGTATTTT
CDR3aa: CASSSGTARTDTQYF
abundance: -
d_gene: TRBD1
j_gene: TRBJ2-3
v_gene: TRBV5-1

CDR3nt: TGTGCCAGTAGTATAGATCTCGGAGGGTCGGATACGCAGTATTTT
CDR3aa: CASSIDLGGSDTQYF
abundance: -
d_gene: -
j_gene: TRBJ2-3
v_gene: TRBV19

CDR3nt: TGTGCCAGCAGCCTGGCGGGCTCTGGAAACACCATATATTTT
CDR3aa: CASSLAGSGNTIYF
abundance: -
d_gene: -
j_gene: TRBJ1-3
v_gene: TRBV7-8

CDR3nt: TGTGCCAGCAGCCAAGATGCTGCGACCCAGTACTTC
CDR3aa: CASSQDAATQYF
abundance: -
d_gene: -
j_gene: TRBJ2-5
v_gene: TRBV4-2

CDR3nt: TGTGCCAGCCCTCCGGGACTAGACAGGGGGAACACTGAAGCTTTCTTT
CDR3aa: CASPPGLDRGNTEAFF
abundance: -
d_gene: TRBD1
j_gene: TRBJ1-1
v_gene: TRBV6-4

CDR3nt: TGTGCCAGCAGCTTAGAAGGGCGGACGGGCTACACCTTC
CDR3aa: CASSLEGRTGYTF
abundance: -
d_gene: -
j_gene: TRBJ1-2
v_gene: TRBV7-9

CDR3nt: TGCGCCAGCAGCTCACAGGGTGACTTTACCGGGGAGCTGTTTTTT
CDR3aa: CASSSQGDFTGELFF
abundance: -
d_gene: -
j_gene: TRBJ2-2
v_gene: TRBV5-1

CDR3nt: TGTGCCAGTAGTATAGGACGAGGGGCTATGTACATTCAGTACTTC
CDR3aa: CASSIGRGAMYIQYF
abundance: -
d_gene: -
j_gene: TRBJ2-4
v_gene: TRBV19

CDR3nt: TGCGCCAGCAGCCAAGAGTTCAGCAACAATGAGCAGTTCTTC
CDR3aa: CASSQEFSNNEQFF
abundance: -
d_gene: -
j_gene: TRBJ2-1
v_gene: TRBV4-1

CDR3nt: TGTGCCAGCAGCTTACTCGGACAGGGAGGTGAGACCCAGTACTTC
CDR3aa: CASSLLGQGGETQYF
abundance: -
d_gene: TRBD1
j_gene: TRBJ2-5
v_gene: TRBV7-9

CDR3nt: TGTGCCAGCAGTGGGTCGGGAACAGTACAGACCCAGTACTTC
CDR3aa: CASSGSGTVQTQYF
abundance: -
d_gene: -
j_gene: TRBJ2-5
v_gene: TRBV25-1

CDR3nt: TGCAGCGGACTGAGGTTGAACACTGAAGCTTTCTTT
CDR3aa: CSGLRLNTEAFF
abundance: few
d_gene: -
j_gene: TRBJ1-1
v_gene: TRBV29-1

CDR3nt: TGTGCCAGCAGTGTGGGCAGCCTAGCGCGGAGCAATCAGCCCCAGCATTTT
CDR3aa: CASSVGSLARSNQPQHF
abundance: -
d_gene: -
j_gene: TRBJ1-5
v_gene: TRBV2

CDR3nt: TGCGCCAGCAGGGTGACTAGCGGGAGTTTCTATGAGCAGTTCTTC
CDR3aa: CASRVTSGSFYEQFF
abundance: -
d_gene: TRBD2
j_gene: TRBJ2-1
v_gene: TRBV10-2

CDR3nt: TGCGCCAGCAGCCGTATAGACGGCGGCGAGCAGTACTTC
CDR3aa: CASSRIDGGEQYF
abundance: -
d_gene: -
j_gene: TRBJ2-7
v_gene: TRBV4-3

CDR3nt: TGTGCCAGCAGCTCCACGAGCTCCTACGAGCAGTACTTC
CDR3aa: CASSSTSSYEQYF
abundance: -
d_gene: -
j_gene: TRBJ2-7
v_gene: TRBV7-8

CDR3nt: TGCGCCAGCAGTGAGCCCGGGACTAGCGGGAAGTACGAGCAGTACTTC
CDR3aa: CASSEPGTSGKYEQYF
abundance: -
d_gene: TRBD2
j_gene: TRBJ2-7
v_gene: TRBV10-2

CDR3nt: TGTGCCAGCAGCCGTTCTAGCGGGAGCGCCGGGGAGCTGTTTTTT
CDR3aa: CASSRSSGSAGELFF
abundance: -
d_gene: TRBD2
j_gene: TRBJ2-2
v_gene: TRBV7-2

CDR3nt: TGTGCCAGCAGTGACTTGACAGGGGTCACTGAAGCTTTCTTT
CDR3aa: CASSDLTGVTEAFF
abundance: few
d_gene: TRBD1
j_gene: TRBJ1-1
v_gene: TRBV6-1

CDR3nt: TGCGCCAGCAGCTTGGAGGGACAGGGGACCTACGAGCAGTACTTC
CDR3aa: CASSLEGQGTYEQYF
abundance: -
d_gene: TRBD1
j_gene: TRBJ2-7
v_gene: TRBV5-1

CDR3nt: TGCGCCAGCAGTCCTCTAGCGGGAGGGCCCTACGAGCAGTACTTC
CDR3aa: CASSPLAGGPYEQYF
abundance: -
d_gene: TRBD2
j_gene: TRBJ2-7
v_gene: TRBV4-1

CDR3nt: TGTGCCAGCAACGGACAGGGGGCGCCGGGAACTGAAGCTTTCTTT
CDR3aa: CASNGQGAPGTEAFF
abundance: few
d_gene: TRBD1
j_gene: TRBJ1-1
v_gene: TRBV9

CDR3nt: TGTGCCAGCTCACCACCATACAGGGCGAGCGGGGAGCTGTTTTTT
CDR3aa: CASSPPYRASGELFF
abundance: -
d_gene: -
j_gene: TRBJ2-2
v_gene: TRBV18

CDR3nt: TGTGCCAGCAGTTACTCCCAGGGCGGTGAGACCCAGTACTTC
CDR3aa: CASSYSQGGETQYF
abundance: -
d_gene: -
j_gene: TRBJ2-5
v_gene: TRBV6-5

CDR3nt: TGTGCCAGCAGTTACGAGGGTACCCCCTACGAGCAGTACTTC
CDR3aa: CASSYEGTPYEQYF
abundance: -
d_gene: -
j_gene: TRBJ2-7
v_gene: TRBV6-6

CDR3nt: TGTGCCAGTAGATCTGAGCGGGAGATGGATACGCAGTATTTT
CDR3aa: CASRSEREMDTQYF
abundance: -
d_gene: TRBD2
j_gene: TRBJ2-3
v_gene: TRBV19

CDR3nt: TGTGCCAGCAGTTACCGTACTTACCGGGACAGTGAAGCTTTCTTT
CDR3aa: CASSYRTYRDSEAFF
abundance: few
d_gene: TRBD1
j_gene: TRBJ1-1
v_gene: TRBV6-5

CDR3nt: TGCGCCAGCAGCCGTACGCGGGAGTATGAGCAGTTCTTC
CDR3aa: CASSRTREYEQFF
abundance: once
d_gene: TRBD2
j_gene: TRBJ2-1
v_gene: TRBV4-3

CDR3nt: TGTGCCAGTACTCCTGGAGGGTCGTTATCCACCGGGGAGCTGTTTTTT
CDR3aa: CASTPGGSLSTGELFF
abundance: once
d_gene: -
j_gene: TRBJ2-2
v_gene: TRBV19